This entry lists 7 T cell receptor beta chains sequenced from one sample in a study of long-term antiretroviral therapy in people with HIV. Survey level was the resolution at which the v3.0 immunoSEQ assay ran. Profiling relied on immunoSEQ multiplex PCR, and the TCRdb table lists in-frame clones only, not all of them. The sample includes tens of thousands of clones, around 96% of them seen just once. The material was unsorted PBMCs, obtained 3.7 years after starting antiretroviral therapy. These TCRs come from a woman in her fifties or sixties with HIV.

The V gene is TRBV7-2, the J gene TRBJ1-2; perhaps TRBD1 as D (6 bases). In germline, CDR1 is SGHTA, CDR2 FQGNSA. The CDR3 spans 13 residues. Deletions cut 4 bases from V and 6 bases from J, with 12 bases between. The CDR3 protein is CASSSHGGHGYTF. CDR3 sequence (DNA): TGTGCCAGCAGCTCGCATGGGGGGCATGGCTACACCTTC.

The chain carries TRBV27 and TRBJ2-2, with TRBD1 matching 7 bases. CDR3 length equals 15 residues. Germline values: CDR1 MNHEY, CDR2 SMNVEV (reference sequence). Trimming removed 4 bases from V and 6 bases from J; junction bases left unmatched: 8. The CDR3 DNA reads TGTGCCAGCAGTTATGGGACAGCGACCCCCGGGGAGCTGTTTTTT. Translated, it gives CASSYGTATPGELFF.

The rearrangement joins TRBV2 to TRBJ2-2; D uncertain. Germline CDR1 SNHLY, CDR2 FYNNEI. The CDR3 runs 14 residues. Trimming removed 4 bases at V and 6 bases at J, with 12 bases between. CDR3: CASSVAVAAGELFF. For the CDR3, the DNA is TGTGCCAGCAGTGTTGCGGTGGCGGCCGGGGAGCTGTTTTTT.

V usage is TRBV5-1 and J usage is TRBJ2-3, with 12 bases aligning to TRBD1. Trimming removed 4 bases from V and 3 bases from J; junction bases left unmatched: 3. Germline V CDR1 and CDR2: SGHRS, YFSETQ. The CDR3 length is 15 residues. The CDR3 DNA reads TGCGCCAGCAGCCCGGGACAGGGGGCGACAGATACGCAGTATTTT. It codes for CASSPGQGATDTQYF.

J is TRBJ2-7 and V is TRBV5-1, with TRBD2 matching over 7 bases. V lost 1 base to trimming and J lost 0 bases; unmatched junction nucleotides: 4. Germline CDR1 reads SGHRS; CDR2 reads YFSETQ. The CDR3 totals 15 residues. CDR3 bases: TGCGCCAGCAGCTTGTACCGGGACTACTCCTACGAGCAGTACTTC. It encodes CASSLYRDYSYEQYF.

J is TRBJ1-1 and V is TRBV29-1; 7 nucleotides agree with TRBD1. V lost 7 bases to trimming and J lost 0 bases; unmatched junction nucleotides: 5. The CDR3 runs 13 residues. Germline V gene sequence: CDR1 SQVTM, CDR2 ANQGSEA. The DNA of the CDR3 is TGCAGCGCGACAGGGCCCCTGAACACTGAAGCTTTCTTT. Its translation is CSATGPLNTEAFF.

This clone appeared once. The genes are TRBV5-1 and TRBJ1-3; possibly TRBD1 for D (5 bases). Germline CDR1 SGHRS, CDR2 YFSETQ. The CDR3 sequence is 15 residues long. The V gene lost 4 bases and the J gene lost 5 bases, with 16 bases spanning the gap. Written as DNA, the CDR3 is TGCGCCAGCAGCCCCGAGGAACAGGCTAGAAACACCATATATTTT. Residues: CASSPEEQARNTIYF. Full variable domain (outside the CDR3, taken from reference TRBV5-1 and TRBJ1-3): KAGVTQTPRYLIKTRGQQVTLSCSPISGHRSVSWYQQTPGQGLQFLFEYFSETQRNKGNFPGRFSGRQFSNSRSEMNVSTLELGDSALYLCASSPEEQARNTIYFGEGSWLTVV.